The 26 T cell receptor beta chains below were found in one sample sequenced in a study of response to subunit inactivated influenza vaccine. Each CDR3 protein gets one entry after TCRdb re-called the RT-PCR reads with MiXCR. The data contain some 500,000 distinct CDR3 sequences, approximately 17% of them singletons. The material was CD4+ T cells sorted from PBMCs, obtained around 2 years after vaccination. The receptors here all came from a man aged 50-75 years who received an inactivated influenza vaccine.

The chain combines TRBV29-1 with TRBJ2-3; 8 bases match TRBD1. From germline, CDR1 is SQVTM and CDR2 ANQGSEA. CDR3 length equals 14 residues. V shed 6 bases and J 3 bases; nucleotides not matched to a gene: 8. For the CDR3, the DNA is TGCAGCGTAAGGGACAGGAGGTTTACAGATACGCAGTATTTT. It specifies CSVRDRRFTDTQYF.

This clonotype was detected only a few times. The V and J genes are TRBV11-2 and TRBJ1-3, with D unclear. CDR1 and CDR2 from the germline V gene are SGHAT and FQNNGV. The V end lost 8 bases, the J end lost 3 bases, and 11 bases lay between the germline ends. The CDR3 extends over 13 amino acids. CDR3 sequence reads: CASALGGGNTIYF. DNA for the CDR3: TGTGCCAGCGCGTTGGGTGGTGGAAACACCATATATTTT.

The chain uses TRBV12-3 or TRBV12-4 and TRBJ2-1; TRBD1 agrees at 8 bases. With 7 bases clipped from V and 3 bases from J, the junction kept 8 bases outside the gene matches. This CDR3 comprises 15 residues. The CDR3 is CASNTGDRGYNEQFF. In DNA, the CDR3 is TGTGCCAGCAACACCGGTGACAGGGGCTACAATGAGCAGTTCTTC.

This clonotype was found a few times. J is TRBJ2-7 and V is TRBV4-1; 7 bases are shared with TRBD1. Germline values: CDR1 MGHRA, CDR2 YSYEKL. The trim removed 4 bases at V and 2 bases at J, leaving 8 bases unmatched. The CDR3 contains 15 residues. The CDR3 loop reads CASSPSKTGTYEQYF. The CDR3 DNA follows: TGCGCCAGCAGCCCCTCGAAGACAGGGACCTACGAGCAGTACTTC.

This clonotype turned up a few times. V is TRBV5-1 and J is TRBJ2-7; TRBD1 or TRBD2 may be the D gene (5 bases each). V lost 6 bases and J lost 1, with 14 bases in between. This CDR3 spans 14 amino acids. Germline CDR1 and CDR2: SGHRS and YFSETQ. The CDR3 DNA reads as TGCGCCAGCACCCCCGACAGCGGATCCTACGAGCAGTACTTC. As protein: CASTPDSGSYEQYF.

The V and J genes are TRBV20-1 and TRBJ2-5; a weak D match, TRBD2 (5 bases). The V end lost 5 bases, the J end lost 8 bases, and 21 bases lay between the germline ends. The CDR3 consists of 14 residues. Germline V CDR1 and CDR2: DFQATT, SNEGSKA (reference sequence). CDR3 loop: CSAASDFYKNTQYF. The CDR3 DNA reads TGCAGTGCTGCATCGGACTTTTACAAGAACACCCAGTACTTC.

The genes are TRBV7-9 and TRBJ1-3, with no clear D. From germline, CDR1 is SEHNR and CDR2 FQNEAQ (reference sequence). The germline V and J ends were trimmed by 1 base and 8 bases, with 9 bases remaining between them. This CDR3 is 13 amino acids long. The CDR3 DNA follows: TGTGCCAGCAGCTTAGAGACTGCGGACACCATATATTTT. Protein product: CASSLETADTIYF. Using reference TRBV7-9 and TRBJ1-3 for the parts outside the CDR3, the full variable domain is DTGVSQNPRHKITKRGQNVTFRCDPISEHNRLYWYRQTLGQGPEFLTYFQNEAQLEKSRLLSDRFSAERPKGSFSTLEIQRTEQGDSAMYLCASSLETADTIYFGEGSWLTVV.

About this clonotype: A much larger clonotype is one base distant, so this may be a read error. J is TRBJ2-3 and V is TRBV21-1; TRBD2, the D gene given by the table, was not confirmed from the DNA. TRBV21-1 is labeled a pseudogene. This CDR3 is 16 amino acids long. The CDR3 loop reads CASSKEETVPVDTQYF. DNA for the CDR3: TGTGCCAGCAGCAAAGAAGAGACAGTCCCCGTAGATACGCAGTATTTT.

This clonotype was counted once. The rearrangement uses TRBV28 and TRBJ2-1; TRBD1 matches 7 bases. J gave up 8 bases and V 1 base, and 11 bases lay outside the gene matches. The CDR3 loop spans 16 amino acids. Germline V gene data show CDR1 as MDHEN and CDR2 as SYDVKM. In nucleotides, the CDR3 is TGTGCCAGCAGTTTATTCCGGACAGGCCGTTGGGATGAGCAGTTCTTC. Its translation is CASSLFRTGRWDEQFF.

The chain couples TRBV11-2 to TRBJ2-3; 11 nucleotides match TRBD2. The V gene's germline CDR1 is SGHAT and CDR2 FQNNGV. The J segment lost 3 bases and the V segment lost 5 bases, leaving 4 bases of the junction unmatched. The CDR3 has 15 amino acids. CDR3 region: CASSTLAGATDTQYF. DNA of the CDR3: TGTGCCAGCAGCACACTAGCGGGAGCAACAGATACGCAGTATTTT.

Concerning this clonotype: At one of its ends the junction is not consistent with the germline gene, which may arise from a read error. CDR3 in amino acids: CASSPGGMNAGELFF. The CDR3 DNA reads TGTGCCAGCAGCCCCGGGGGTATGAACGCCGGGGAGCTGTTTTTT. J is TRBJ2-2 and V is TRBV11-3; D possibly corresponds to TRBD2 (6 bases). The CDR3 sequence is 15 residues long. Per germline, CDR1 SGHNT and CDR2 YENEEA.

This clonotype turned up a few times. The chain joins TRBV4-1 to TRBJ1-2, with D uncertain. In germline, CDR1 is MGHRA, CDR2 YSYEKL. The CDR3 has 15 residues. The V end lost 3 bases, the J end lost 2 bases, and 13 bases lay between the germline ends. The CDR3 spells CASSQMDGRNYGYTF. CDR3 bases: TGCGCCAGCAGCCAGATGGACGGTAGAAACTATGGCTACACCTTC.

This clonotype occurred a few times. The chain links TRBV5-1 to TRBJ2-5; D perhaps matches TRBD1 (6 bases). This CDR3 contains 12 residues. Between the trimmed V and J ends, which lost 4 bases and 4 bases, there was a span of 8 bases. CDR1 is SGHRS and CDR2 is YFSETQ in the germline V gene. The CDR3 DNA sequence: TGCGCCAGCAGCGAGGGGGTAGAGACCCAGTACTTC. Its protein is CASSEGVETQYF.

This clonotype was found a few times. The chain employs TRBV20-1 and TRBJ2-4; D possibly corresponds to TRBD2 (5 bases). CDR1 is DFQATT, CDR2 SNEGSKA, per germline (reference sequence). The CDR3 is 15 residues long. V was trimmed by 3 bases and J by 9 bases, leaving 21 bases between them. In nucleotides, the CDR3 is TGCAGTGCTAGTCGTAATAGCCTTTCGGGGAGCATTCAGTACTTC. It codes for CSASRNSLSGSIQYF.

The chain joins TRBV27 to TRBJ2-2; weak D call: TRBD1 (6 bases). V was pared by 3 bases and J by 7 bases, with 12 bases between. Per the germline V gene, CDR1 is MNHEY and CDR2 is SMNVEV (reference sequence). This CDR3 is 14 amino acids long. The CDR3 nucleotides read TGTGCCAGCAGTTTCTACACAGGGTTCGGGGAGCTGTTTTTT. Its protein product is CASSFYTGFGELFF.

A few counts support this clonotype. The chain carries TRBV10-3 and TRBJ2-5; 8 nucleotides agree with TRBD2. This CDR3 is built from 13 residues. Germline V gene lookup returns CDR1 ENHRY and CDR2 SYGVKD. With V trimmed by 2 bases and J by 9 bases, 5 bases remained unmatched. The DNA of the CDR3 is TGTGCCATCAGTGAGACCCCGACTAGCGCCCAGTACTTC. Protein: CAISETPTSAQYF.

This clonotype was seen a single time. The chain uses TRBV20-1 and TRBJ2-1; D possibly corresponds to TRBD2 (5 bases). Germline CDR1 and CDR2: DFQATT and SNEGSKA (reference sequence). The ends were cut back, 1 base at V and 7 bases at J, with 20 bases in the middle. The CDR3 totals 16 residues. This chain's CDR3 is CSARVVSPKRVNEQFF. CDR3 DNA: TGCAGTGCTAGAGTGGTTAGCCCAAAGAGGGTTAATGAGCAGTTCTTC.

J is TRBJ1-5 and V is TRBV18; 7 bases align to TRBD1. Trimming took 6 bases from V and 1 from J; bases not matched to a gene: 12. Germline V lookup: CDR1 KGHSH, CDR2 LQKENI. This CDR3 contains 17 residues. The CDR3 loop is CASSYTRQGVSNQPQHF. CDR3 nucleotides: TGTGCCAGCTCCTACACCAGGCAGGGGGTAAGCAATCAGCCCCAGCATTTT.

This clonotype turned up a few times. The chain joins TRBV20-1 to TRBJ2-5; D possibly matches TRBD1 or TRBD2 (6 bases each). Trimming cost V 3 bases and J 1 base, with 9 bases left between them. Germline CDR1 is DFQATT and CDR2 is SNEGSKA (reference sequence). The CDR3 is made up of 13 amino acids. The CDR3 bases are TGCAGTGCTAGCAGGGGAGGCCAAGAGACCCAGTACTTC. Its protein product is CSASRGGQETQYF.

The J gene is TRBJ2-5, the V gene TRBV10-1; TRBD2 matches at 7 bases. The CDR3 runs 14 residues. Trimming at V came to 5 bases and at J to 4 bases, leaving 7 bases not matched to a gene. Germline V gene lookup returns CDR1 WNHNN and CDR2 SYGVQD (reference sequence). CDR3 sequence (DNA): TGCGCCAGCAGTCCCTCTTCGGGGGGAGAGACCCAGTACTTC. Encoded protein: CASSPSSGGETQYF.

The chain couples TRBV5-1 to TRBJ2-1, with TRBD2 as a possible D gene (6 bases). The V end lost 0 bases, the J end lost 11 bases, and 18 bases lay between the germline ends. The CDR3 loop spans 15 amino acids. Germline V gives CDR1 SGHRS, CDR2 YFSETQ. In DNA form, the CDR3 reads TGCGCCAGCAGCTTGGAGCTAGCGCCTGGAGGAAAGCAGTTCTTC. It codes for CASSLELAPGGKQFF. Looking up the rest from reference TRBV5-1 and TRBJ2-1 gives the full variable domain: KAGVTQTPRYLIKTRGQQVTLSCSPISGHRSVSWYQQTPGQGLQFLFEYFSETQRNKGNFPGRFSGRQFSNSRSEMNVSTLELGDSALYLCASSLELAPGGKQFFGPGTRLTVL.

Only a few counts were recorded for this clonotype. The gene calls are TRBV6-1 and TRBJ2-2, with 12 bases that match TRBD2. The CDR3 is 18 residues long. Trimming removed 5 bases from V and 11 bases from J; junction bases left unmatched: 18. CDR1 and CDR2 (germline): MNHNS, SASEGT. The CDR3 region has the DNA TGTGCCAGCAGTCCAGGGTCCCCTAGCGGGAGGGCCCGTCGCGAGCTGTTTTTT. It specifies CASSPGSPSGRARRELFF.

This clonotype has ten or more counts. The chain combines TRBV4-1 with TRBJ2-2; D not resolved. The CDR3 length is 13 residues. Per the germline V gene, CDR1 is MGHRA and CDR2 is YSYEKL. Trimming pared 3 bases from V and 6 bases from J, leaving 8 bases between. CDR3 region: CASSQADPGELFF. CDR3 DNA sequence: TGCGCCAGCAGCCAGGCGGACCCCGGGGAGCTGTTTTTT.

The chain uses TRBV24-1 and TRBJ2-1; 10 nucleotides align to TRBD1. This CDR3 has 17 residues. The V gene's germline CDR1 is KGHDR and CDR2 SFDVKD. Trimming took 0 bases from V and 8 from J; bases not matched to a gene: 9. The CDR3 bases are TGTGCCACCAGTGATTTGAAGGCAGGACAGGGGGGCTATGAGCAGTTCTTC. It codes for CATSDLKAGQGGYEQFF.

The rearrangement uses TRBV7-2 and TRBJ2-5, with D uncertain. Germline V gene sequence: CDR1 SGHTA, CDR2 FQGNSA. This CDR3 spans 16 amino acids. The V end lost 5 bases, the J end lost 0 bases, and 16 bases lay between the germline ends. The CDR3 coding sequence is TGTGCCAGCAGCAAAATCTACCCCCCGGACCAAGAGACCCAGTACTTC. Translated: CASSKIYPPDQETQYF. The full variable domain, completed using reference TRBV7-2 and TRBJ2-5, is GAGVSQSPSNKVTEKGKDVELRCDPISGHTALYWYRQSLGQGLEFLIYFQGNSAPDKSGLPSDRFSAERTGGSVSTLTIQRTQQEDSAVYLCASSKIYPPDQETQYFGPGTRLLVL.

This clonotype has only a few counts. The chain carries TRBV9 and TRBJ2-3; 7 positions agree with TRBD2. The CDR3 spans 15 residues. The junction had 7 bases not matched to a gene; V was cut back by 3 bases and J by 3 bases. Germline CDR1 is SGDLS and CDR2 is YYNGEE. The CDR3 nucleotides are TGTGCCAGCAGCGGCGATGTACTAGCGACAGATACGCAGTATTTT. Translation: CASSGDVLATDTQYF.